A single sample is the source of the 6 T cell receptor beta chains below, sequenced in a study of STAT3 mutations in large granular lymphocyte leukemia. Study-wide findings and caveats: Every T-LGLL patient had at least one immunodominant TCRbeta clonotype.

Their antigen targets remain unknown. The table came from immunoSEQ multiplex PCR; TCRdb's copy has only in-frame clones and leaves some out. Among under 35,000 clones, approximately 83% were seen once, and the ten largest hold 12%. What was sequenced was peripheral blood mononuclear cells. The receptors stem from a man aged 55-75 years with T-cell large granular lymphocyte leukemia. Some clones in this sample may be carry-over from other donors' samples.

The CDR3 coding sequence is TGCGCCAGCAGCTTGGGGCAGGGTGTAACTAATGAAAAACTGTTTTTT. Its protein is CASSLGQGVTNEKLFF. This chain connects TRBV5-1 to TRBJ1-4; D is perhaps TRBD1 (5 bases). The germline CDR1 and CDR2 sequences are SGHRS and YFSETQ. The CDR3 spans 16 residues. Trimming left V 0 bases short and J 1 base short, with 10 bases between.

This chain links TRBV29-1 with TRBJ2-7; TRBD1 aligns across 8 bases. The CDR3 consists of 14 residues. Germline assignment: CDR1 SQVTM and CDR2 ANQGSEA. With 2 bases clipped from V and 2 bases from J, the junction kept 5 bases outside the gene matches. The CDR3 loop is CSVETLDRAYEQYF. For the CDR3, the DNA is TGCAGCGTTGAAACCTTGGACAGGGCCTACGAGCAGTACTTC.

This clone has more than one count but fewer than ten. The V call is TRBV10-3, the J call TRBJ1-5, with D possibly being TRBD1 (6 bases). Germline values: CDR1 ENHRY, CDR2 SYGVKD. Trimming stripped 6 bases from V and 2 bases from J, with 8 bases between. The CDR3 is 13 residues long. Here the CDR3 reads CAIRDSGNQPQHF. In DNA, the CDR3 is TGTGCCATCAGGGACAGCGGCAATCAGCCCCAGCATTTT.

CDR3 in DNA: TGCGCCAGCAGCTTGGGGCAGGGTGGGATCTACGAGCAGTACTTC. The encoded protein is CASSLGQGGIYEQYF. The chain has TRBV5-1 and TRBJ2-7; perhaps TRBD1 as D (5 bases). The germline V gene encodes CDR1 SGHRS and CDR2 YFSETQ. CDR3 size: 15 residues. Trimming took off 0 bases at V and 3 bases at J, with 13 bases between the two ends.

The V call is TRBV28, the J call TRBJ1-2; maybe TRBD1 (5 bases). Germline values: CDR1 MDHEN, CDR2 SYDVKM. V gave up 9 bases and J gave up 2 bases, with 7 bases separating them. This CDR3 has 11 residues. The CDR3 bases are TGTGCCAGTTGGGGGAACTATGGCTACACCTTC. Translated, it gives CASWGNYGYTF.

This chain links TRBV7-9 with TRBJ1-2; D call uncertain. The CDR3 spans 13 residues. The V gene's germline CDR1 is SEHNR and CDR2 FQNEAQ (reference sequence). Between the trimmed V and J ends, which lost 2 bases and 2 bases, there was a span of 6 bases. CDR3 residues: CASSLLLNYGYTF. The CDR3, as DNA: TGTGCCAGCAGCTTATTGCTGAACTATGGCTACACCTTC.